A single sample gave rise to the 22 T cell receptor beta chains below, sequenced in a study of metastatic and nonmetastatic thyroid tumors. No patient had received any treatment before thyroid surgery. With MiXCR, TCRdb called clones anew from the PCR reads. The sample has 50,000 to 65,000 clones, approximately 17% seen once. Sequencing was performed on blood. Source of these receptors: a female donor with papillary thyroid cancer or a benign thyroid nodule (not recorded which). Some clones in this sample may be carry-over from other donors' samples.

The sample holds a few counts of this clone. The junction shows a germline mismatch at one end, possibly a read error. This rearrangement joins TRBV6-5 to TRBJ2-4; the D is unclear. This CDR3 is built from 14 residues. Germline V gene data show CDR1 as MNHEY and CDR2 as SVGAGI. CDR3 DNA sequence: TGTACCAGCAGTACTGATAGAGGCCAAGACATTCAGTACTTC. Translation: CTSSTDRGQDIQYF.

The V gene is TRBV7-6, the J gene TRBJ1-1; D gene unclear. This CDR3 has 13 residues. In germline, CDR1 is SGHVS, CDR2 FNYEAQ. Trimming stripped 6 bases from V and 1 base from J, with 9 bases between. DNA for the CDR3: TGTGCCAGCAGGCGGCCGGAGAACACTGAAGCTTTCTTT. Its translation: CASRRPENTEAFF.

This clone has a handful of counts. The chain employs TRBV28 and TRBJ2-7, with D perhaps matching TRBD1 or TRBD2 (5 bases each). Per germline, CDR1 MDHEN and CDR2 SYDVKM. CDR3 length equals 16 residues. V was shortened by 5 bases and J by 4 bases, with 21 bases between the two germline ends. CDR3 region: CASSTRDSGPAYEQYF. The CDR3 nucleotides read TGTGCCAGCAGTACCCGCGACAGCGGACCCGCTTACGAGCAGTACTTC.

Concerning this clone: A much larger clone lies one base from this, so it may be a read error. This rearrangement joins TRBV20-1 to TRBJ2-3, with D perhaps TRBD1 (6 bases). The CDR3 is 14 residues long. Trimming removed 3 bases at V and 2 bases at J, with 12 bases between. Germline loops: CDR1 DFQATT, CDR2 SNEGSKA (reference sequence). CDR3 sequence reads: CSASCAGDTDTQYF. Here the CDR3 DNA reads TGCAGTGCTAGTTGTGCAGGGGACACAGATACGCAGTATTTT.

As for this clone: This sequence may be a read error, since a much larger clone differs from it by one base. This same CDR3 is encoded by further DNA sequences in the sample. Here the CDR3 DNA reads TGCAGCGTTGAAGGTGGCACACCCCTGGTAGAGACCCAGTACTTC. Translation: CSVEGGTPLVETQYF. V gene TRBV29-1 combines with J gene TRBJ2-5; the D is unclear. The germline V and J ends were trimmed by 1 base and 4 bases, with 16 bases remaining between them. The germline V gene has CDR1 SQVTM and CDR2 ANQGSEA. This CDR3 has 15 residues.

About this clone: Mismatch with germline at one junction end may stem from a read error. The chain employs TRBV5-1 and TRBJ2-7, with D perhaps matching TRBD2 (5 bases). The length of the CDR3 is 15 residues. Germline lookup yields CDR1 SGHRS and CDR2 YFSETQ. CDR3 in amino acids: CASSLSVSSGYEQYF. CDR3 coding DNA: TGCGCCAGCAGCCTTAGCGTGAGTAGTGGCTACGAGCAGTACTTT.

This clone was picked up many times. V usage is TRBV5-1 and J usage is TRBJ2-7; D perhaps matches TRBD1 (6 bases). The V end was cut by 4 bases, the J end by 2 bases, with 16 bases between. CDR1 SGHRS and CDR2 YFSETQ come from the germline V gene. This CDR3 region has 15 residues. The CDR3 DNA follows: TGCGCCAGCAGCCCAGAGACAGGAATTCCCTACGAGCAGTACTTC. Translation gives CASSPETGIPYEQYF.

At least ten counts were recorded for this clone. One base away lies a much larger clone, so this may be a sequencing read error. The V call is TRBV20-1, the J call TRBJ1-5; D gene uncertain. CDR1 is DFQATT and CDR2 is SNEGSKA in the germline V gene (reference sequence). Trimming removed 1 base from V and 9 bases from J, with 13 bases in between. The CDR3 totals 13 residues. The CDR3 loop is CSARAAGRRPQHF. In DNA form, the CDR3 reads TGCAGTGCTAGAGCCGCGGGTCGGCGGCCCCAGCATTTT.

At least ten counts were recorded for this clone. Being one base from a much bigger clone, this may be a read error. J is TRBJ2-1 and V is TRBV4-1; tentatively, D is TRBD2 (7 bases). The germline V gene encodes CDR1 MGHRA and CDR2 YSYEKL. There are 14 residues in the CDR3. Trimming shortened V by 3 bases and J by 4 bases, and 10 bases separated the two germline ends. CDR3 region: CASSQGGQYNEQFF. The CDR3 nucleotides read TGCGCCAGCAGCCAGGGGGGGCAATACAATGAGCAGTTCTTC.

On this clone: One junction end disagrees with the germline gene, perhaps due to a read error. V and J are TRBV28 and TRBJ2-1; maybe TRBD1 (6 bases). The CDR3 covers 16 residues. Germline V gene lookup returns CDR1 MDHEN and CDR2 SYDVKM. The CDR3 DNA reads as TGTGCCCGCAGATCACCCGGGACACTGGGACACAATGAGCAGTTCTTC. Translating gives CARRSPGTLGHNEQFF.

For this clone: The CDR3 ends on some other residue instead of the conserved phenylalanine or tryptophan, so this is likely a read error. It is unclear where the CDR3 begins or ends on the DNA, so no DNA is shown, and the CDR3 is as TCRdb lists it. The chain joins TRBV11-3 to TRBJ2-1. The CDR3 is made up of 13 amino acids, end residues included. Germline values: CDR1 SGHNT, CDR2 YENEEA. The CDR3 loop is CASSTEGFNEHFL.

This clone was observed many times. The CDR3 is CASSPPGTGVNTIYF. CDR3 bases: TGTGCCAGCTCACCTCCCGGGACAGGGGTGAACACCATATATTTT. J is TRBJ1-3 and V is TRBV18; TRBD1 agrees at 10 bases. Germline V gene lookup returns CDR1 KGHSH and CDR2 LQKENI. V was clipped by 3 bases and J by 7 bases; unmatched bases: 6. This CDR3 comprises 15 residues.

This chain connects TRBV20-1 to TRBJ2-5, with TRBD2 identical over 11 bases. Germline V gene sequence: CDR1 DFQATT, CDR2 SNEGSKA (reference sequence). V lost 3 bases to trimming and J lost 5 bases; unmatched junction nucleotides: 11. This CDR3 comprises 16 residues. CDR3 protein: CSARSRLAGGKETQYF. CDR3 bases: TGCAGTGCTAGGTCCCGCCTAGCGGGAGGAAAGGAGACCCAGTACTTC.

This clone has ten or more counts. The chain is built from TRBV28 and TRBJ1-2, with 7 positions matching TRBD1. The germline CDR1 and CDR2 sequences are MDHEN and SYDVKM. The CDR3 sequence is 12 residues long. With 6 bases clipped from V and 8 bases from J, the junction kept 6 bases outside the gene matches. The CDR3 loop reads CASRAGGRGYTF. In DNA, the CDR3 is TGTGCCAGCAGGGCAGGGGGGAGGGGCTACACCTTC.

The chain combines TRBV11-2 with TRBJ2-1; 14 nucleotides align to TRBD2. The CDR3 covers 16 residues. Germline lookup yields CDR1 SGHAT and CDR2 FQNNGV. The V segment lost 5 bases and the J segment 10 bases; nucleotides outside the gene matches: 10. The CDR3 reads CASSPVGLAGVREQFF. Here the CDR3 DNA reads TGTGCCAGCAGCCCCGTGGGACTAGCGGGAGTTCGGGAGCAGTTCTTC.

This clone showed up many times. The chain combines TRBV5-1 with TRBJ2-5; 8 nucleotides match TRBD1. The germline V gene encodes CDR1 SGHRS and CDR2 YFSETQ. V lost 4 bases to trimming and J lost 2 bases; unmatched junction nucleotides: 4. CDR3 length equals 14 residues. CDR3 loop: CASSQTGAQETQYF. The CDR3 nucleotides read TGCGCCAGCAGCCAGACAGGGGCGCAAGAGACCCAGTACTTC. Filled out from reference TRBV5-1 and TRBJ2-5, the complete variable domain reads KAGVTQTPRYLIKTRGQQVTLSCSPISGHRSVSWYQQTPGQGLQFLFEYFSETQRNKGNFPGRFSGRQFSNSRSEMNVSTLELGDSALYLCASSQTGAQETQYFGPGTRLLVL.

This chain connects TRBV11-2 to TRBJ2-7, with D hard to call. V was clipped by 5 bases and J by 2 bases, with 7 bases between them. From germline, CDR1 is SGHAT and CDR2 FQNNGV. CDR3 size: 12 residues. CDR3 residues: CASSPTTYEQYF. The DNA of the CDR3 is TGTGCCAGCAGCCCAACTACCTACGAGCAGTACTTC.

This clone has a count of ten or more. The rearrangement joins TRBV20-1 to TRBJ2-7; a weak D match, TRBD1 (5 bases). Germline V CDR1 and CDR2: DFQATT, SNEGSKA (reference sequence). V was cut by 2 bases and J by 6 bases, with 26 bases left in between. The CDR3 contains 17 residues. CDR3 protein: CSARPIPLEQVGLEQYF. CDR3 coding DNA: TGCAGTGCTAGACCAATCCCCCTTGAACAGGTGGGTCTCGAGCAGTACTTC.

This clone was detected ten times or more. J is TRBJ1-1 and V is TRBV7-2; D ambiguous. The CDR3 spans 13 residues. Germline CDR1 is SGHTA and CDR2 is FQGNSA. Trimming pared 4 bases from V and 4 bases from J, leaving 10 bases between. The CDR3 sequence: CASSSRGATEAFF. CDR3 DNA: TGTGCCAGCAGCTCCCGGGGTGCCACTGAAGCTTTCTTT.

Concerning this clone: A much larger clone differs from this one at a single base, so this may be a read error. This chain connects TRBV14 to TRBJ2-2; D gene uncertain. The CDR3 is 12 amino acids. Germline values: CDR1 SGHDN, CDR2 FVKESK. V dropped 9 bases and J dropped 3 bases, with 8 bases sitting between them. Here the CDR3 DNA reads TGTGCCAGAAGACTGTACACCGGGGAGCTGTTTTTT. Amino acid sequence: CARRLYTGELFF. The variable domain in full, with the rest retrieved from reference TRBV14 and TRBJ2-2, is EAGVTQFPSHSVIEKGQTVTLRCDPISGHDNLYWYRRVMGKEIKFLLHFVKESKQDESGMPNNRFLAERTGGTYSTLKVQPAELEDSGVYFCARRLYTGELFFGEGSRLTVL.

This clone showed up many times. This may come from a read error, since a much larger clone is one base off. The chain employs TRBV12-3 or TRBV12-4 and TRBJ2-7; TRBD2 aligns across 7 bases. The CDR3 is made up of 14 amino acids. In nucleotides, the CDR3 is TGTGCCAGCAGTTTAGCGGGAGGGTCCTACGAGCAGCACTTC. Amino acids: CASSLAGGSYEQHF.

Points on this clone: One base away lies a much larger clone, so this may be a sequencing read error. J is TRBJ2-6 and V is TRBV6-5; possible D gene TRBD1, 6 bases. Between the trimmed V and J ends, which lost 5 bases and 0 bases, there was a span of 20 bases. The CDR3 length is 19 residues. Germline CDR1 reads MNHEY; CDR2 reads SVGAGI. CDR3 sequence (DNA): TGTGCCAGCAGTCCACGGGCTGGGGGCAGGGTCTCTGGGGCCAACGTCCTGACTTTC. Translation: CASSPRAGGRVSGANVLTF.